This record covers a single T cell receptor beta chain. Many counts were recorded for this clonotype. Its antigen is currently not known. Per-base quality was not reported, and no clone a single base away is much larger than it. The data derive from a study of response to subunit inactivated influenza vaccine (dated by TCRdb to 2017 to 2018). As for the study more broadly: The study used deep quantitative T cell receptor repertoire profiling to track responses to a trivalent subunit inactivated influenza vaccine. Broader findings and caveats from the paper: The authors proposed that each seasonal influenza vaccination may bring in only a limited number of new T cells.

From V the trimming removes 3 bases and from J it removes 2 bases, while the gene matches leave 9 bases of the junction unaccounted for. The CDR3 sequence holds 16 residues, the cysteine and phenylalanine included. Just the 48-base CDR3 DNA is kept, in frame starting at base 1. Libraries were prepared through RT-PCR. The instrument given in TCRdb is Illumina HiSeq 2500. TCRdb trimmed public reads at Q25 via fastp, called clones via MiXCR and kept in-frame beta chains. Merged by CDR3 protein, the rows form single entries marked with the most common genes and DNA. The sample profile shows hundreds of thousands of distinct CDR3 sequences; 10% to 15% of them were found once. Roughly a tenth of the sample rests with the top ten.

The chain is encoded by TRBV12-3 or TRBV12-4 joined to TRBJ1-1, with 7 middle bases fitting TRBD1. The sample here was PBMCs from blood, taken on the day of vaccination. This TCR was recovered from a man aged 45-65 years who received an inactivated influenza vaccine. Donor details come from another sample of the same person, matched by shared clones. The CDR3 is CASSFGDSGFNTEAFF. The nucleotide sequence reads TGTGCCAGCAGTTTTGGGGACAGCGGATTCAACACTGAAGCTTTCTTT.